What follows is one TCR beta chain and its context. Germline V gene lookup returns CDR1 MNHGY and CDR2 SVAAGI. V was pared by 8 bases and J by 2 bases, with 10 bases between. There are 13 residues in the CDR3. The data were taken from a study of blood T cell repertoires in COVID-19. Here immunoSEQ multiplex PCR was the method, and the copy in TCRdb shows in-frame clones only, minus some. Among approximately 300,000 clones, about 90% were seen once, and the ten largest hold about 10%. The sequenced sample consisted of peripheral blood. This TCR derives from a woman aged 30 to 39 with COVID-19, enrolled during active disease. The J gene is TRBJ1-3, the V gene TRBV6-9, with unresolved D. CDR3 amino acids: CASVFKPGNTIYF. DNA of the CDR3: TGTGCCAGCGTTTTTAAGCCTGGAAACACCATATATTTT.